This T cell receptor (beta chain) was retrieved from a study of blood T cell repertoires in COVID-19. Study details: Specimens from acute and convalescent COVID-19 originated in the United States, Italy and Spain. From T cells, B-cell-depleted T cells, or PBMCs came the material, which was cDNA or gDNA.

Assay used: immunoSEQ multiplex PCR; TCRdb lists only in-frame clones, some missing. This sample has approximately 250,000 clones, with more than 85% found just once. Details on this clone: The same CDR3 arises from other DNA sequences in this sample as well.

While infection was still active, Seattle patients were enrolled and then followed longitudinally. The CDR3 runs 14 residues. Per the germline V gene, CDR1 is LNHDA and CDR2 is SQIVND (reference sequence). The junction had 6 bases not matched to a gene; V was cut back by 3 bases and J by 7 bases. The specimen was peripheral blood. This TCR came from a woman in her sixties with COVID-19, enrolled during active disease. V is TRBV19 and J is TRBJ1-5, with 7 bases matching TRBD1. Written as DNA, the CDR3 is TGTGCCAGTAGTATTGGACAGGTAGGGCAGCCCCAGCATTTT. The encoded protein is CASSIGQVGQPQHF.